The sequence of this T cell receptor (beta chain) was determined in a study of technical replicates of blood from a few donors (dated by TCRdb to 2015 to 2018). Receptor amplification or capture employed the immunoSEQ multiplex PCR assay. Imported from immuneACCESS, the table was reduced by TCRdb to in-frame sequences with V and J called. These copies leave out some clones; in studies compared against another copy, an unresolved V gene accounts for under half, and the cause of the remainder is not known. The sample includes 74,000 or so clones, with 96% observed a single time. The top ten clones comprise roughly 0.35% of the sample. Counted from cysteine to phenylalanine, this CDR3 has 15 amino acids. CDR3 DNA only is kept here, 45 bases in frame from base 1. The V and J ends are trimmed by 0 bases and 0 bases, leaving 9 bases between them. CDR1 and CDR2, per the germline V gene, are MGHRA and YSYEKL.

With regard to this clone: It lacks a known antigen. No much larger clonotype is one base removed from it; base qualities were not supplied.

The chain couples TRBV4-1 to TRBJ2-7; the D segment cannot be called with confidence. Material: T cells isolated from PBMCs. This TCR was sampled from a human donor in good health. The bases read TGCGCCAGCAGCCAAGATGCGGTAACCTCCTACGAGCAGTACTTC. This gives the protein CASSQDAVTSYEQYF.